This section outlines one T cell receptor (beta chain) sequence together with its context. The data were obtained in a study of blood T cell repertoires in COVID-19. Study details: Samples of COVID-19 (acute and convalescent) were obtained from the United States, Italy and Spain. PBMCs, B-cell-depleted T cells, or T cells were the source of the cDNA or gDNA that made up the material.

The repertoire was sequenced with immunoSEQ multiplex PCR; TCRdb's copy has only in-frame clones and lacks some. The sample holds approximately 200,000 clones, about 85% seen once. J lost 4 bases, V lost 2 bases, and 5 bases had no gene match. Germline V gene data show CDR1 as SGHVS and CDR2 as FNYEAQ. The CDR3 length is 16 residues. J is TRBJ2-1 and V is TRBV7-6; 10 nucleotides agree with TRBD2. Material for sequencing was peripheral blood. The sequence came from a young woman with active or convalescent COVID-19. The CDR3 protein is CASSLQLAGIYNEQFF. In DNA, the CDR3 is TGTGCCAGCAGCTTACAACTAGCGGGGATTTACAATGAGCAGTTCTTC.